The clone carrying this T cell receptor beta chain has only a few counts. The target antigen is unknown. The data belong to a study of T-cell reconstitution after alpha-beta-depleted transplantation in children. The library targeted TCRbeta and was prepared with unique molecular identifiers. TCRdb itself ran the PCR reads through MiXCR, one entry per CDR3 protein. The sample contains 330,000 or so distinct CDR3 sequences, around a tenth of which appear only once. Study-wide results and limits: As was reported, about two months after transplant, alpha-beta T cells came from several hundred expanded graft clones. Newly made T cells mostly supplied T-cell counts and diversity one year after transplant. Recipient T cells and thymic progenitors that survived gave rise to the high TCRbeta diversity observed at day 60 in some patients.

Germline CDR1 MNHEY, CDR2 SVGAGI. The ends lost 4 bases at V and 6 bases at J; junction bases unmatched: 6. The CDR3 spans 14 residues. This receptor was obtained from a boy younger than two with acute myeloid leukemia, due to receive a stem cell transplant. The chain employs TRBV6-5 and TRBJ1-5, with 7 bases lining up with TRBD1. The sequencing here drew on PBMCs, taken before TCRalphabeta/CD19-depleted stem cell transplant. The CDR3, as DNA: TGTGCCAGCAGTTTGGACAGGACACCTCAGCCCCAGCATTTT. It yields the protein CASSLDRTPQPQHF.